The following is a T cell receptor (beta chain) sequence with its context. The same CDR3 can be traced to other DNA sequences in this sample. This sample stems from a study of blood T cell repertoires in COVID-19. Study summary: From the United States, Italy and Spain came samples of acute and convalescent COVID-19.

Some clones are missing from TCRdb's copy, which holds only in-frame ones; the method was immunoSEQ multiplex PCR. The table has some 490,000 clones, approximately 86% seen once. The study drew participants aged about 18 to 95 years from about two dozen US areas. Germline V gene data show CDR1 as SGHRS and CDR2 as YFSETQ. The CDR3 runs to 14 residues. Trimming cost V 0 bases and J 6 bases; bases outside gene matches: 4. This chain connects TRBV5-1 to TRBJ2-3, with 7 bases aligning to TRBD1. The sequenced sample consisted of PBMCs or T cells enriched from blood (not recorded which). The sequence was collected from an older woman who had recovered from COVID-19. The DNA for the CDR3 is TGCGCCAGCAGCTTGGGACAGGGCGGGGATACGCAGTATTTT. It codes for CASSLGQGGDTQYF.